One and the same sample provided the 22 T cell receptor beta chains below, sequenced in a study of blood T cell repertoires in COVID-19. Sequencing was performed with immunoSEQ multiplex PCR; in TCRdb, only in-frame clones are kept and a portion is missing. The sample comprises about 220,000 clones, about 91% of which are singletons, and roughly 15% rests with the top ten. Input material: PBMCs or T cells enriched from blood (not recorded which). These receptors were taken from a woman between 45 and 60 years old with acute COVID-19.

The V gene is TRBV5-1, the J gene TRBJ1-4; the match to TRBD1 covers 9 bases. Germline CDR1 is SGHRS and CDR2 is YFSETQ. This CDR3 contains 15 residues. V dropped 0 bases and J dropped 8; count of bases not matched to a gene: 5. CDR3 nucleotide sequence: TGCGCCAGCAGCTTGGCGGGACAGGGAGCGGAAAAACTGTTTTTT. The encoded protein is CASSLAGQGAEKLFF. The entire variable domain, with the rest obtained from reference TRBV5-1 and TRBJ1-4, is as follows: KAGVTQTPRYLIKTRGQQVTLSCSPISGHRSVSWYQQTPGQGLQFLFEYFSETQRNKGNFPGRFSGRQFSNSRSEMNVSTLELGDSALYLCASSLAGQGAEKLFFGSGTQLSVL.

The chain joins TRBV7-2 to TRBJ1-1, with D perhaps TRBD1 (6 bases). V gave up 5 bases and J gave up 1 base, with 14 bases separating them. The germline V gene encodes CDR1 SGHTA and CDR2 FQGNSA. This CDR3 spans 15 amino acids. The CDR3 DNA follows: TGTGCCAGCAGCCAGCTTGGACAGCCGAACACTGAAGCTTTCTTT. It yields the protein CASSQLGQPNTEAFF.

V is TRBV10-1 and J is TRBJ1-1; D unresolved. The V end was cut by 5 bases, the J end by 3 bases, with 25 bases between. Looked up from germline, CDR1 is WNHNN and CDR2 is SYGVQD (reference sequence). This CDR3 is 18 amino acids long. In nucleotides, the CDR3 is TGCGCCAGCAGTCCCGTTCGGACGGAGCCTATGAGGGACACTGAAGCTTTCTTT. This encodes CASSPVRTEPMRDTEAFF.

The J gene is TRBJ2-5, the V gene TRBV7-2; TRBD2 is a possible D gene (7 bases). This CDR3 region has 15 residues. CDR1 SGHTA and CDR2 FQGNSA come from the germline V gene. Trimming removed 5 bases from V and 5 bases from J, with 18 bases in between. The CDR3 protein is CASSRGGPAGETQYF. The CDR3 DNA follows: TGTGCCAGCAGCCGCGGGGGCCCCGCAGGGGAGACCCAGTACTTC.

The CDR3 sequence is CASTQNRDRVNQPQHF. DNA of the CDR3: TGTGCCAGCACCCAAAACCGGGACAGGGTTAATCAGCCCCAGCATTTT. The V gene is TRBV7-8, the J gene TRBJ1-5, with 9 bases fitting TRBD1. Germline lookup yields CDR1 SGHVS and CDR2 FQNEAQ. This CDR3 comprises 16 residues. The junction had 11 bases not matched to a gene; V was cut back by 7 bases and J by 4 bases.

This clone was counted a few times. The chain is built from TRBV7-8 and TRBJ2-7, with TRBD2 identical over 7 bases. The CDR3 has 14 residues. Germline loops: CDR1 SGHVS, CDR2 FQNEAQ. V lost 6 bases and J lost 12; bases outside the gene matches: 17. This CDR3 reads CASSPTREGRPRYF. CDR3 sequence (DNA): TGTGCCAGCAGTCCAACCAGGGAGGGTCGACCGAGGTACTTC.

The V gene is TRBV7-9, the J gene TRBJ1-1; 7 bases agree with TRBD1. This CDR3 has 17 residues. Germline V gene sequence: CDR1 SEHNR, CDR2 FQNEAQ (reference sequence). Unmatched junction bases numbered 10, after V lost 0 bases and J lost 3 bases. Written as DNA, the CDR3 is TGTGCCAGCAGCTTAGCGGGACAGTCCCCCGGAGACACTGAAGCTTTCTTT. This sequence encodes CASSLAGQSPGDTEAFF.

V and J are TRBV30 and TRBJ1-4; TRBD1 agrees at 9 bases. The CDR3 consists of 19 residues. With 6 bases clipped from V and 5 bases from J, the junction kept 22 bases outside the gene matches. CDR1 GTSNPN and CDR2 SVGIG come from the germline V gene (reference sequence). The CDR3 here is CACGGGFLLIGTGNEKLFF. In nucleotides, the CDR3 is TGTGCCTGCGGGGGAGGTTTCCTTCTAATCGGGACAGGGAATGAAAAACTGTTTTTT.

The rearrangement uses TRBV6-2 or TRBV6-3 and TRBJ2-7; 8 bases are shared with TRBD1. CDR1 MNHEY and CDR2 SVGEGT come from the germline V gene. V lost 6 bases and J lost 4; bases outside the gene matches: 8. There are 14 residues in the CDR3. The CDR3 sequence: CASSRTGTKYEQYF. The CDR3 bases are TGTGCCAGCAGCCGGACAGGGACCAAGTACGAGCAGTACTTC.

The rearrangement links TRBV27 to TRBJ2-7; 8 nucleotides align to TRBD2. The CDR3 length is 13 residues. Germline values: CDR1 MNHEY, CDR2 SMNVEV (reference sequence). After removal of 8 bases from V and 0 bases from J, the junction contained 3 bases not matched to a gene. This CDR3 reads CASQREHSYEQYF. CDR3 in DNA: TGTGCCAGCCAGCGGGAGCACTCCTACGAGCAGTACTTC.

The rearrangement links TRBV9 to TRBJ2-1; TRBD2 matches 8 bases. V trimming: 3 bases; J trimming: 3 bases; junction bases outside the gene matches: 8. Germline CDR1 and CDR2: SGDLS and YYNGEE. This CDR3 contains 16 residues. CDR3 coding DNA: TGTGCCAGCAGCGCATCCCTAGCGGGCCACTACAATGAGCAGTTCTTC. This encodes CASSASLAGHYNEQFF.

This clone has a single count. This chain links TRBV19 with TRBJ1-2; D gene ambiguous. Looked up from germline, CDR1 is LNHDA and CDR2 is SQIVND (reference sequence). V lost 5 bases and J lost 8, with 15 bases in between. The length of the CDR3 is 13 residues. The CDR3 sequence is CASSLPTGGGYTF. CDR3 in DNA: TGTGCCAGTAGTCTTCCGACGGGAGGAGGCTACACCTTC.

Regarding this clone: This specimen includes other DNA sequences encoding the same CDR3. The rearrangement links TRBV13 to TRBJ1-2, with D perhaps matching TRBD1 (6 bases). The germline V and J ends were trimmed by 4 bases and 5 bases, with 11 bases remaining between them. The CDR3 covers 13 residues. Germline V lookup: CDR1 PRHDT, CDR2 FYEKMQ (reference sequence). The CDR3 reads CASSSDRNYGYTF. The CDR3 nucleotides read TGTGCCAGCAGCTCGGACAGAAATTATGGCTACACCTTC.

This chain uses TRBV5-6 with TRBJ2-3; D uncertain. V lost 1 base and J lost 7, with 4 bases in between. There are 11 residues in the CDR3. Per the germline V gene, CDR1 is SGHDT and CDR2 is YYEEEE. The CDR3 region has the DNA TGTGCCAGCAGCTTGCTTCATACGCAGTATTTT. Translating it yields CASSLLHTQYF.

The sample holds one count of this clone. The CDR3 loop reads CASSFRDRNTEAFF. The CDR3 DNA follows: TGTGCCAGCAGCTTTAGGGACAGGAACACTGAAGCTTTCTTT. V and J are TRBV7-2 and TRBJ1-1; 7 bases are shared with TRBD1. Germline trimming cut 3 bases from V and 1 base from J; bases unmatched to any gene: 2. Per germline, CDR1 SGHTA and CDR2 FQGNSA. There are 14 residues in the CDR3.

J is TRBJ2-3 and V is TRBV9; 8 nucleotides align to TRBD1. Germline values: CDR1 SGDLS, CDR2 YYNGEE. CDR3 length: 17 residues. The V and J ends lost 3 bases and 1 base, in that order; junction bases with no gene match: 10. The CDR3 loop is CASSDRDRPLGTDTQYF. The CDR3 DNA sequence: TGTGCCAGCAGCGATCGGGACAGGCCTCTAGGCACAGATACGCAGTATTTT.

The rearrangement uses TRBV4-2 and TRBJ2-5; 9 nucleotides match TRBD1. CDR3 size: 15 residues. The V gene end was trimmed by 1 base and the J gene end by 5 bases; junction bases not matched to a gene: 5. The germline CDR1 and CDR2 sequences are LGHNA and YNFKEQ. The CDR3 DNA follows: TGTGCCAGCAGCCAAGGACCCGGACAGGGGGAGACCCAGTACTTC. This codes for CASSQGPGQGETQYF.

The J gene is TRBJ2-7, the V gene TRBV7-6, with TRBD1 identical over 8 bases. This CDR3 region has 15 residues. In germline, CDR1 is SGHVS, CDR2 FNYEAQ. V dropped 4 bases and J dropped 4; count of bases not matched to a gene: 9. The CDR3 loop is CASSSLTGDEYEQYF. The CDR3 nucleotides are TGTGCCAGCAGCTCACTGACAGGGGACGAATACGAGCAGTACTTC.

This sequence joins TRBV29-1 and TRBJ2-1; D call uncertain. V gave up 7 bases and J gave up 0 bases, with 10 bases separating them. The length of the CDR3 is 13 residues. The germline gives CDR1 SQVTM, CDR2 ANQGSEA. This CDR3 reads CSAEPSSYNEQFF. DNA for the CDR3: TGCAGCGCGGAGCCTAGCTCCTACAATGAGCAGTTCTTC.

The J gene is TRBJ2-2, the V gene TRBV6-2 or TRBV6-3; 14 bases are a match to TRBD2. Germline CDR1 and CDR2: MNHEY and SVGEGT. The CDR3 sequence is 16 residues long. The V and J ends lost 4 bases and 6 bases, in that order; junction bases with no gene match: 4. The CDR3 is CASSWGLAGVAGELFF. CDR3 coding DNA: TGTGCCAGCAGTTGGGGACTAGCGGGAGTTGCCGGGGAGCTGTTTTTT.

J is TRBJ2-5 and V is TRBV5-4; 8 bases map to TRBD1. This CDR3 region has 15 residues. V was pared by 4 bases and J by 3 bases, with 8 bases of the junction left unmatched. Germline V gene data show CDR1 as SGHNT and CDR2 as YYREEE (reference sequence). CDR3 sequence reads: CASSTSQGVKETQYF. In nucleotides, the CDR3 is TGTGCCAGCAGCACCTCACAGGGGGTGAAAGAGACCCAGTACTTC. Combining the CDR3 with reference TRBV5-4 and TRBJ2-5 gives the whole variable domain ETGVTQSPTHLIKTRGQQVTLRCSSQSGHNTVSWYQQALGQGPQFIFQYYREEENGRGNFPPRFSGLQFPNYSSELNVNALELDDSALYLCASSTSQGVKETQYFGPGTRLLVL.

This clone has more than one count but fewer than ten. The chain uses TRBV5-1 and TRBJ2-7; the D gene is possibly TRBD1 (6 bases). The CDR3 has 16 residues. V lost 4 bases, J lost 0 bases, and 17 bases lay in between. Germline CDR1 and CDR2: SGHRS and YFSETQ. CDR3 residues: CASSQLTGGPSYEQYF. The DNA for the CDR3 is TGCGCCAGCAGCCAACTGACAGGAGGTCCCTCCTACGAGCAGTACTTC.